The entry below gives a single T cell receptor beta chain sequence along with its context. These data originate in a study of blood T cell repertoires in COVID-19. Study as a whole: There were acute and convalescent COVID-19 samples, and they came from the United States, Italy and Spain. The analysed material was cDNA or gDNA that came from T cells, B-cell-depleted T cells, or PBMCs.

V was clipped by 4 bases and J by 0 bases, with 12 bases between them. This CDR3 has 15 amino acids. The germline V gene encodes CDR1 MNHEY and CDR2 SVGAGI. The repertoire was sequenced with immunoSEQ multiplex PCR; TCRdb's copy has only in-frame clones and lacks some. Among about 59,000 clones listed, around 80% were seen once. The origin of this receptor is a man aged 60 to 69 with acute or convalescent COVID-19. Source material: peripheral blood. The V call is TRBV6-5, the J call TRBJ1-1; D may be TRBD1 (5 bases). Here the CDR3 reads CASSFRSGMNTEAFF. The CDR3 nucleotides are TGTGCCAGCAGTTTTAGATCAGGGATGAACACTGAAGCTTTCTTT.